This T cell receptor beta chain was recorded in a study of early T cells in non-severe SARS-CoV-2 infection. Study details: RNA in bulk from unsorted whole blood was sequenced, and chains were unpaired. Regarding the study as a whole: Anti-spike CD8 responses were favored in VDJdb matching, and private and CD4 specificities were missed.

The CDR3 is 15 residues long. Germline V gives CDR1 KGHDR, CDR2 SFDVKD. With 5 bases removed from V and 2 bases from J, the gap between germline ends came to 12 bases. Individual cDNA molecules received unique molecular identifiers during library preparation. TCRdb independently ran MiXCR on the 5' RACE reads; one entry per CDR3 protein. The sample has tens of thousands of distinct CDR3 sequences, 5.9% seen once; the top ten hold about 5.1%. Concerning this clonotype itself: Antigen: not known.

This TCR was recovered from an adult who was a healthcare worker with PCR-confirmed SARS-CoV-2 infection or an uninfected control (not recorded which). The J gene is TRBJ1-5, the V gene TRBV24-1; a possible D gene is TRBD1 (5 bases). The sample taken for sequencing was whole blood. The CDR3 loop reads CATSVGGSGNQPQHF. The CDR3 bases are TGTGCCACCAGTGTGGGGGGATCGGGCAATCAGCCCCAGCATTTT.